This T cell receptor (beta chain) was found in a study of cytomegalovirus exposure and HLA in healthy donors. Findings and caveats of the study: More clonal expansion characterized HLA-associated TCR beta chains than equally common others in a later analysis. TRBV6-2, TRBV6-3 and some other V segments were excluded as indistinguishable. Immune exposure information available was restricted to CMV serostatus.

A multiplex PCR was run with 60 Vbeta primers and 13 Jbeta primers. This table comes from immunoSEQ multiplex PCR, and its TCRdb copy is limited to in-frame clones, with some not included. The sample records 200,000 to 250,000 clones, approximately 81% being singletons. V shed 7 bases, J shed 0 bases, and the junction held 9 bases outside the gene matches. Germline-derived CDR1 and CDR2 are MDHEN and SYDVKM. The CDR3 spans 16 residues. Though probably carrying unrecorded immune exposures, donors were nominally healthy at sampling. In regard to this clone: The target antigen is unknown.

V usage is TRBV28 and J usage is TRBJ1-1, with 9 bases that match TRBD1. The specimen was PBMCs. The receptor comes from a woman aged 55-70 years in good health and CMV-seropositive. The DNA for the CDR3 is TGTGCCAGCACTCACCGGGGACAGGGCATGAACACTGAAGCTTTCTTT. Translated, it gives CASTHRGQGMNTEAFF.